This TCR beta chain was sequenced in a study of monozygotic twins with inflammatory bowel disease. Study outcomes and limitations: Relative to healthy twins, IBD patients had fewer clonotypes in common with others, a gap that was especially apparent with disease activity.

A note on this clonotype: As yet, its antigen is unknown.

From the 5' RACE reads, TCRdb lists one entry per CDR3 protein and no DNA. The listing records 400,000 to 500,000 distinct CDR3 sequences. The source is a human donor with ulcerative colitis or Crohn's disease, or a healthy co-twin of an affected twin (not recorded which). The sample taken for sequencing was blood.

The CDR3 loop is CGVGTLQETQYF. The J gene is TRBJ2-5, the V gene TRBV7-7; no DNA is available, so the TRBD1 call from TCRdb remains unchecked. CDR1 is SSHAT and CDR2 is FNYEAQ in the germline V gene (reference sequence). This CDR3 is 12 amino acids long.